This T cell receptor beta chain comes out of a study of cytomegalovirus exposure and HLA in healthy donors. The CDR3 contains 13 residues. CDR1 and CDR2 from the germline V gene are SSHAT and FNYEAQ (reference sequence). The study ran its PCR with 60 Vbeta and 13 Jbeta primers. Sequencing used immunoSEQ multiplex PCR; TCRdb keeps in-frame clones, though not all of them. The sample has 150,000 to 200,000 clones, around 79% seen once. Details on this clone: Its cognate antigen is unknown. A read error may account for a junction end that differs from germline.

Broader study findings: Cytomegalovirus association was assigned to about 150 TCR beta chains.

The TCR comes from a woman between 50 and 59 years old in good health and CMV-seronegative. The sequenced material came from PBMCs. The chain recombines TRBV7-7 with TRBJ2-5, with unresolved D. The J call is uncertain, as TRBJ2-7 better fits the DNA end. The CDR3 DNA is TGTGCTAGCAGCCTTTTACTATCCGGCGAGCAGTACTTC. Translating gives CASSLLLSGEQYF.